The next 10 T cell receptor beta chains were all read from a single sample in a study of T cells in Graves' hyperthyroidism and ophthalmopathy. Amplification of TCR beta CDR3 regions used RNA as the template. RT-PCR in the first round (using the HTBI primer set) targeted the TCR CDR3. TCRdb reanalysed the multiplex PCR reads using MiXCR and keeps one entry per CDR3 protein. The table shows roughly 520,000 distinct CDR3 sequences, with around a quarter occurring only once. The material sequenced was blood. The receptors come from a woman between 25 and 40 years old with Graves' ophthalmopathy.

The genes are TRBV6-2 or TRBV6-3 and TRBJ1-5; D uncertain. Germline CDR1 reads MNHEY; CDR2 reads SVGEGT. This CDR3 has 18 amino acids. V lost 2 bases to trimming and J lost 7 bases, with 24 bases between them. CDR3 in amino acids: CASSYAVLGSGQVQPQHF. The DNA for the CDR3 is TGTGCCAGCAGTTACGCGGTTTTGGGATCCGGGCAGGTCCAGCCCCAGCATTTT.

This clonotype was observed many times. The gene calls are TRBV28 and TRBJ1-2, with D uncertain. This CDR3 is 11 amino acids long. CDR1 and CDR2 from the germline V gene are MDHEN and SYDVKM. V dropped 5 bases and J dropped 8 bases, with 9 bases sitting between them. Here the CDR3 DNA reads TGTGCCAGCAGTCTAGAGGCGGGCTACACCTTC. Its translation is CASSLEAGYTF.

This clonotype showed up many times. V gene TRBV19 combines with J gene TRBJ2-7; D may be TRBD1 (6 bases). Germline values: CDR1 LNHDA, CDR2 SQIVND (reference sequence). With 4 bases removed from V and 0 bases from J, the gap between germline ends came to 13 bases. This CDR3 contains 15 residues. The CDR3 loop is CASSSHRASSYEQYF. Written as DNA, the CDR3 is TGTGCCAGTAGTAGCCACAGGGCAAGCTCCTACGAGCAGTACTTC.

The V call is TRBV30, the J call TRBJ2-5; the D gene is possibly TRBD2 (6 bases). This CDR3 comprises 13 residues. The germline V gene has CDR1 GTSNPN and CDR2 SVGIG (reference sequence). V was trimmed by 0 bases and J by 5 bases, leaving 10 bases between them. The CDR3 is CAWSVAGRETQYF. DNA for the CDR3: TGTGCCTGGAGTGTTGCGGGGAGGGAGACCCAGTACTTC.

In its sample, this clonotype was seen many times. This CDR3 reads CASSSGLGYEQYF. In DNA, the CDR3 is TGTGCCAGCAGTTCCGGACTTGGTTACGAGCAGTACTTC. This rearrangement joins TRBV6-2 or TRBV6-3 to TRBJ2-7, with D tentatively TRBD2 (5 bases). The germline V and J ends were trimmed by 4 bases and 4 bases, with 11 bases remaining between them. The CDR3 has 13 amino acids. The germline gives CDR1 MNHEY, CDR2 SVGEGT.

At least ten counts were recorded for this clonotype. The chain links TRBV6-2 or TRBV6-3 to TRBJ1-4; TRBD1 matches 8 bases. This CDR3 has 14 residues. CDR1 is MNHEY, CDR2 SVGEGT, per germline. V gave up 4 bases and J gave up 5 bases; unmatched junction bases: 3. The DNA for the CDR3 is TGTGCCAGCAGTTCGGGACAGGCGAATGAAAAACTGTTTTTT. This codes for CASSSGQANEKLFF.

The chain recombines TRBV5-6 with TRBJ2-7; tentative D call: TRBD2 (5 bases). Trimming removed 4 bases from V and 2 bases from J, with 16 bases in between. The V gene's germline CDR1 is SGHDT and CDR2 YYEEEE. The CDR3 has 15 amino acids. The CDR3 sequence: CASSPPRRRTYEQYF. The CDR3 bases are TGTGCCAGCAGCCCCCCCCGGAGGCGGACCTACGAGCAGTACTTC.

The V gene is TRBV28, the J gene TRBJ2-7; 8 nucleotides match TRBD2. The CDR3 is 13 residues long. In germline, CDR1 is MDHEN, CDR2 SYDVKM. V gave up 5 bases and J gave up 6 bases; unmatched junction bases: 6. The CDR3 protein is CASSRPGGPEQYF. For the CDR3, the DNA is TGTGCCAGCAGTCGACCGGGAGGGCCCGAGCAGTACTTC.

The table lists this clonotype with many counts. The genes are TRBV6-1 and TRBJ1-1; TRBD1 matches 7 bases. Germline CDR1 MNHNS, CDR2 SASEGT. The CDR3 is made up of 16 amino acids. The V gene end was trimmed by 6 bases and the J gene end by 1 base; junction bases not matched to a gene: 11. CDR3 bases: TGTGCCAGCAGCGAGGGGGCCCGGGGAGGGAACACTGAAGCTTTCTTT. This translates into CASSEGARGGNTEAFF.

This clonotype has ten or more counts. The V gene is TRBV10-3, the J gene TRBJ1-2; no definite D call. The CDR3 runs 15 residues. Germline values: CDR1 ENHRY, CDR2 SYGVKD. V lost 10 bases and J lost 2, with 20 bases in between. For the CDR3, the DNA is TGTGCCACCCTCTTCAGGCTCCGTGAGAACTATGGCTACACCTTC. It yields the protein CATLFRLRENYGYTF.